The sequence of this T cell receptor (beta chain) was determined in a study of shared clonotypes between healthy human individuals. This CDR3 spans 14 amino acids. The germline V gene has CDR1 SGHVS and CDR2 FQNEAQ. Trimming cost V 2 bases and J 4 bases, with 9 bases left between them. Assay runs were performed at deep level. When replicate PCRs were run on sorted subsets, they used 200 to 250 ng DNA, 28,000 or so T cell genomes. Authors' processing steps: There were no quality scores in the junction-only immunoSEQ sequences, so filtering differed. Assay: immunoSEQ multiplex PCR; the TCRdb copy retains only in-frame clones and omits some. The DNA was the basis for D and trimming; V, J and clone size are from that table. The table shows around 2,000,000 clones, with around 96% occurring only once. CD45RO negativity and positive selection for CCR7 defined naive CD8 cells, a population that excluded terminally differentiated effector memory CD45RA+ cells.

The sequence came from a man between 18 and 35 years old in good health. The sequencing sample was made of naive CD8+ T cells sorted from blood. This rearrangement joins TRBV7-8 to TRBJ1-5; TRBD1 might be the D (6 bases). The CDR3 coding sequence is TGTGCCAGCAGCTTAACAGGGACAAATCAGCCCCAGCATTTT. This encodes CASSLTGTNQPQHF.